A selection of T cell receptor beta chains follows, all from one sample in a study of blood T cell repertoires in COVID-19. Some clones are missing from TCRdb's copy, which holds only in-frame ones; the method was immunoSEQ multiplex PCR. The sample contains hundreds of thousands of clones, about 90% of which appear only once. Sequencing was performed on peripheral blood. These receptors all come from a woman aged 18 to 35 who had recovered from COVID-19. Each CDR3 is given with its conserved first and last residue. A D gene is named only where the DNA matches it firmly. Where a row states a size, it is once, few, many or the class of an expanded clone; other rows omit it.

v_gene,j_gene,d_gene,abundance,CDR3nt,CDR3aa
TRBV6-5,TRBJ2-1,TRBD2,NA,TGTGCCAGCAGTTACGCAACTAGCGCCGGTTACAATGAGCAGTTCTTC,CASSYATSAGYNEQFF
TRBV30,TRBJ2-1,TRBD1,NA,TGTGCCTGGAGTGTAAGGAGGGCCGGGACAGGGAACAATGAGCAGTTCTTC,CAWSVRRAGTGNNEQFF
TRBV7-8,TRBJ1-2,NA,NA,TGTGCCAGCAGCGACCCAGGGCGGGGCTATGGCTACACCTTC,CASSDPGRGYGYTF
TRBV11-2,TRBJ1-4,TRBD1,NA,TGTGCCAGCAGCCCGGGACAGACTAATGAAAAACTGTTTTTT,CASSPGQTNEKLFF
TRBV5-1,TRBJ1-2,NA,once,TGCGCCAGCAGCTTGGAAGTATCAGGCTATGGCTACACCTTC,CASSLEVSGYGYTF
TRBV6-2/TRBV6-3,TRBJ2-3,TRBD2,NA,TGTGCCAGCAGTTATATACCGGGACTAATGAATTGGGATACGCAGTATTTT,CASSYIPGLMNWDTQYF
TRBV6-1,TRBJ2-1,NA,NA,TGTGCCAGCAGTGAAGACAGTAGCTCCTACAATGAGCAGTTCTTC,CASSEDSSSYNEQFF
TRBV19,TRBJ1-5,NA,NA,TGTGCCAGTCACAGTCCGTACCAGCCCCAGCATTTT,CASHSPYQPQHF
TRBV18,TRBJ2-5,NA,once,TGTGCCAGCTCACCGGTCAGGGGTCAGTACCAAGAGACCCAGTACTTC,CASSPVRGQYQETQYF
TRBV7-9,TRBJ2-1,NA,NA,TGTGCCAGCAGCTTAGGAGGGATGAATGAGCAGTTCTTC,CASSLGGMNEQFF
TRBV11-3,TRBJ1-4,NA,NA,TGTGCCAGCAGCTTAGATTCCCGGGTTGGGAGTGAAAAACTGTTTTTT,CASSLDSRVGSEKLFF
TRBV2,TRBJ2-5,TRBD2,NA,TGTGCCAACCCACCAGCGGGAGGCCAAAACCAAGAGACCCAGTACTTC,CANPPAGGQNQETQYF
TRBV9,TRBJ2-6,NA,NA,TGTGCCAGCAGCCGGGGTGTGGAGGCTGGGGCCAACGTCCTGACTTTC,CASSRGVEAGANVLTF
TRBV5-1,TRBJ2-3,TRBD2,NA,TGCGCCAGTACTAGGATAGCGGGAAGCACAGATACGCAGTATTTT,CASTRIAGSTDTQYF
TRBV4-1,TRBJ1-4,NA,NA,TGCGCCAGCAGCCAAGATGCCCGGGGGGGGAATGAAAAACTGTTTTTT,CASSQDARGGNEKLFF
TRBV25-1,TRBJ1-1,NA,NA,TGTGCCAGCAGTGAGGTTCTGGGCAACACTGAAGCTTTCTTT,CASSEVLGNTEAFF
TRBV7-8,TRBJ2-3,NA,NA,TGTGCCAGCAGCCCCACGTCGCAGGTTTACACAGATACGCAGTATTTT,CASSPTSQVYTDTQYF
TRBV19,TRBJ2-1,NA,NA,TGTGCCAGTAGTAGGCCGCAGGGTATTAGCTCCTACAATGAGCAGTTCTTC,CASSRPQGISSYNEQFF
TRBV7-6,TRBJ1-3,NA,few,TGTGCCAGCAGCCAGCAGGGTATGGGTGGAAACACCATATATTTT,CASSQQGMGGNTIYF
TRBV3-1/TRBV3-2,TRBJ2-3,TRBD2,NA,TGTGCCAGCAGCCCTAGCGGGAGGGCAGATACGCAGTATTTT,CASSPSGRADTQYF
TRBV19,TRBJ1-2,NA,NA,TGTGCCAGTAGTACATTACCGGGACTCTGGTCGGGCTACACCTTC,CASSTLPGLWSGYTF
TRBV27,TRBJ2-3,TRBD1,NA,TGTGCCAGCAGTTTAAGGGCCCCGGGACAGGGCACAGATACGCAGTATTTT,CASSLRAPGQGTDTQYF
TRBV9,TRBJ2-1,NA,NA,TGTGCCAGCAGCGTGGCAGGGAACTACAATGAGCAGTTCTTC,CASSVAGNYNEQFF
TRBV2,TRBJ2-2,TRBD1,NA,TGTGCCAGCAGTGACTCCGGACAGGGGACCGGGGAGCTGTTTTTT,CASSDSGQGTGELFF
TRBV7-2,TRBJ2-3,TRBD1,NA,TGTGCCAGCCCGCCGGGGGACAGGGGGACAGATACGCAGTATTTT,CASPPGDRGTDTQYF
TRBV4-1,TRBJ2-1,NA,NA,TGCGCCAGCAGCCAAGATGTCGGGGGAGTCTCCCCAGGTGAGCAGTTCTTC,CASSQDVGGVSPGEQFF
TRBV7-2,TRBJ2-1,TRBD2,once,TGTGCCAGCAGTGGACTAGCGGGGGTTAGCTCCTACAATGAGCAGTTCTTC,CASSGLAGVSSYNEQFF
TRBV19,TRBJ1-4,TRBD1,NA,TGTGCCAGTAGTACCGGACAGGCGACTAATGAAAAACTGTTTTTT,CASSTGQATNEKLFF
TRBV19,TRBJ2-5,TRBD2,NA,TGTGCCAGTAGTCCAGGTGCGGGTAGCGGGAGAACCTGGGAGACCCAGTACTTC,CASSPGAGSGRTWETQYF
TRBV6-2/TRBV6-3,TRBJ1-1,NA,once,TGTGCCAGCAGTCCGCGGGGGGGCCCGAACACTGAAGCTTTCTTT,CASSPRGGPNTEAFF
TRBV29-1,TRBJ2-1,NA,NA,TGCAGCGTCTGGCGGAGGTCATACAATGAGCAGTTCTTC,CSVWRRSYNEQFF
TRBV19,TRBJ2-2,NA,NA,TGTGCCAGTAGTCCAGATTATATCCCCGGGGAGCTGTTTTTT,CASSPDYIPGELFF
TRBV5-1,TRBJ2-5,TRBD2,once,TGCGCCAGCAGGGGCGGGGGAGACTCCGCGGCCCAGTACTTC,CASRGGGDSAAQYF
TRBV27,TRBJ2-5,TRBD2,NA,TGTGCCAGCAGTTTACGGGCTAGCGGGAGTGGCCAAGAGACCCAGTACTTC,CASSLRASGSGQETQYF
TRBV6-2/TRBV6-3,TRBJ1-6,NA,NA,TGTGCCAGCAGTTACTCGAGGGGCGGGACGATTCGACCACCCCTCCACTTT,CASSYSRGGTIRPPLHF
TRBV24-1,TRBJ2-1,NA,once,TGTGCCACCGGGGGGACGTTCGATGAGCAGTTCTTC,CATGGTFDEQFF
TRBV11-2,TRBJ1-1,NA,NA,TGTGCCAGCAGCTTTAGGGGCGAATTTAACACTGAAGCTTTCTTT,CASSFRGEFNTEAFF
TRBV18,TRBJ1-5,NA,NA,TGTGCCAGCTCACCCTCGAGGGCAGAGGGCAATCAGCCCCAGCATTTT,CASSPSRAEGNQPQHF
TRBV7-2,TRBJ2-6,TRBD1,once,TGTGCCAGCAGAATAACAGGGGCTGGGGCCAACGTCCTGACTTTC,CASRITGAGANVLTF
TRBV3-1/TRBV3-2,TRBJ1-2,NA,few,TGTGCCAGCAGCCAGGGTAGCGGCGGGACCCTATCTAACTATGGCTACACCTTC,CASSQGSGGTLSNYGYTF
TRBV5-1,TRBJ2-3,NA,NA,TGCGCCAGCAGCTTGGACGGAGGATACACAGATACGCAGTATTTT,CASSLDGGYTDTQYF
TRBV2,TRBJ1-5,TRBD1,once,TGTGCCAGCAAGAGGGGACAGGGCTTCGAACAGCCCCAGCATTTT,CASKRGQGFEQPQHF
TRBV19,TRBJ1-2,NA,few,TGTGCCAGTAGTAGGACGGAGGCGTCGGGTGGCTACACCTTC,CASSRTEASGGYTF
TRBV7-2,TRBJ2-1,TRBD2,NA,TGTGCCAGCAGCCAGGGACTAGCGGGAAATAATGAGCAGTTCTTC,CASSQGLAGNNEQFF
TRBV18,TRBJ2-3,NA,NA,TGTGCCAGCTCACCTCTTAGAGGCGGGGGCGCAGATACGCAGTATTTT,CASSPLRGGGADTQYF
TRBV20-1,TRBJ2-3,TRBD2,NA,TGCAGTGCTAGTCTCAGTAGTAGCGGGAGGTTGGGGGCAGATACGCAGTATTTT,CSASLSSSGRLGADTQYF
TRBV19,TRBJ1-2,NA,NA,TGTGCCAGTAGCAGGGCCCGCGATGGCTACACCTTC,CASSRARDGYTF
TRBV4-3,TRBJ2-3,NA,NA,TGCGCCAGCAGCCAAGAGCCCCAGGGTCTTAGAGATACGCAGTATTTT,CASSQEPQGLRDTQYF
TRBV18,TRBJ1-3,TRBD1,NA,TGTGCCAGCTCACCATCGGACAGGGATGGAAACACCATATATTTT,CASSPSDRDGNTIYF
TRBV15,TRBJ2-5,TRBD1,NA,TGTGCCACCAGCAGAGGATCATTTTGGGGTCAGGGGGCAGAGACCCAGTACTTC,CATSRGSFWGQGAETQYF
TRBV2,TRBJ2-2,TRBD1,NA,TGTGCCAGCAGTGAAGCCCGACAGGGCCCCGGGGAGCTGTTTTTT,CASSEARQGPGELFF
TRBV5-8,TRBJ2-6,NA,NA,TGTGCCAGCAGCTTGAGGGGGGGCGCGTCTGGGGCCAACGTCCTGACTTTC,CASSLRGGASGANVLTF